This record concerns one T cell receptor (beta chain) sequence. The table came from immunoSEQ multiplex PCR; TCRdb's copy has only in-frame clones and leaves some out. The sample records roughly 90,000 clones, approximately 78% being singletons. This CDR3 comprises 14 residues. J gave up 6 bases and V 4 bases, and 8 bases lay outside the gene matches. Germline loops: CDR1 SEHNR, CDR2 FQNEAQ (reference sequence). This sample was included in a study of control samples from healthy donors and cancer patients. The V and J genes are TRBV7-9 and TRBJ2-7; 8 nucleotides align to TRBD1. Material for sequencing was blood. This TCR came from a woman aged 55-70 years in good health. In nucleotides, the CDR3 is TGTGCCAGCAGCTATCAGACAGGGGTGTCCGAGCAGTACTTC. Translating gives CASSYQTGVSEQYF.